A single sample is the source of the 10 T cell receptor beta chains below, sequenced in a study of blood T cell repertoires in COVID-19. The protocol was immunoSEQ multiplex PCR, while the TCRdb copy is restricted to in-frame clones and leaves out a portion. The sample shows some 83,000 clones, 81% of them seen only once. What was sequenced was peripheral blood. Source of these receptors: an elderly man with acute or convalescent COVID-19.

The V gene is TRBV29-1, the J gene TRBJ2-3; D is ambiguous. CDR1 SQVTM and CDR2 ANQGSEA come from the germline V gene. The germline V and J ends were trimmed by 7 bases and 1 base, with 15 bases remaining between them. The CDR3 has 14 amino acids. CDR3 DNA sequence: TGCAGCGCACCACTTGTGCCGGGCACAGATACGCAGTATTTT. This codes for CSAPLVPGTDTQYF.

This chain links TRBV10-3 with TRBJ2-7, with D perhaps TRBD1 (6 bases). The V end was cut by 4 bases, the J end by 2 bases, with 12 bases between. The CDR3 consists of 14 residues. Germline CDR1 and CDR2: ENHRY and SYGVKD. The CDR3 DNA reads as TGTGCCATCAGTGGTGACAGGCCCCCCTACGAGCAGTACTTC. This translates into CAISGDRPPYEQYF.

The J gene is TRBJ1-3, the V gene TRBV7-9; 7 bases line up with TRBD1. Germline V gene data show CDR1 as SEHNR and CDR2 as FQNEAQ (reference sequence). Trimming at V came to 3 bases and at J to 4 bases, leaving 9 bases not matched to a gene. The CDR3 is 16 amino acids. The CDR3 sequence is CASSLRQGLSGNTIYF. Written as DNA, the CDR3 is TGTGCCAGCAGCTTGAGACAGGGCCTTTCGGGAAACACCATATATTTT.

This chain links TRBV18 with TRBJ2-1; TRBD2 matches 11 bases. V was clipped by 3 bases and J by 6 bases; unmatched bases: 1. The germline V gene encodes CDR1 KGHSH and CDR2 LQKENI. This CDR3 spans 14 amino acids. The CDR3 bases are TGTGCCAGCTCACCGGGACTAGCGGCCAATGAGCAGTTCTTC. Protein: CASSPGLAANEQFF.

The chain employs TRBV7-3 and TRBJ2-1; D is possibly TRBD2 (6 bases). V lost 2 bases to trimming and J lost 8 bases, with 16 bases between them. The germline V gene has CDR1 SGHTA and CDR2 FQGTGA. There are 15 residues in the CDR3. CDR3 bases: TGTGCCAGCAGCTTAGAGACTAGTGGGGTTCATGAGCAGTTCTTC. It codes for CASSLETSGVHEQFF.

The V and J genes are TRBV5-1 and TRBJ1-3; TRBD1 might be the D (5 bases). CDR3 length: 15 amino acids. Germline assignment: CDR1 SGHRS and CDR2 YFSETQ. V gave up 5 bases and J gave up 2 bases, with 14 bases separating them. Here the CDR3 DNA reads TGCGCCAGCAGTTTTGGGGGGGTCCCTGGAAACACCATATATTTT. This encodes CASSFGGVPGNTIYF.

CDR3 in DNA: TGTGCCATCAGCCGACAGGGTCGCTCTGCCTATGGCTACACCTTC. This codes for CAISRQGRSAYGYTF. This chain links TRBV10-3 with TRBJ1-2, with 7 bases fitting TRBD1. Germline lookup yields CDR1 ENHRY and CDR2 SYGVKD. V lost 6 bases, J lost 4 bases, and 11 bases stayed unmatched. The length of the CDR3 is 15 residues.

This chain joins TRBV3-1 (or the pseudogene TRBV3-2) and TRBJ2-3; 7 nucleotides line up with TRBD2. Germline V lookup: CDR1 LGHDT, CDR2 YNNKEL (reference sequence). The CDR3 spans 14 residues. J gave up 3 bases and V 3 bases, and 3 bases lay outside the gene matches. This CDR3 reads CASSQGAGTDTQYF. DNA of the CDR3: TGTGCCAGCAGCCAGGGAGCGGGAACAGATACGCAGTATTTT.

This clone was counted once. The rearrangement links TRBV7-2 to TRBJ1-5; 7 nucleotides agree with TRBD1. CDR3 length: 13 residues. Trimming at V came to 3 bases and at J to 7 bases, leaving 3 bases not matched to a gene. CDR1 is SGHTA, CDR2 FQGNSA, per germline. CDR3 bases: TGTGCCAGCAGCTTGGGACAGCCACAGCCCCAGCATTTT. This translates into CASSLGQPQPQHF.

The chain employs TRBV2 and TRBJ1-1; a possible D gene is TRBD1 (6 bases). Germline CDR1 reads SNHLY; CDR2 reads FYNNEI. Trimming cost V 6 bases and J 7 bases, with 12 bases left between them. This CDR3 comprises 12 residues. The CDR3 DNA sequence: TGTGCCAGCAGAGACAGGTGGATTGAAGCTTTCTTT. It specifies CASRDRWIEAFF.